Below, 3 T cell receptor beta chains from the same sample are listed, as sequenced in a study of a mutant IDH1 vaccine in newly diagnosed glioma (dated by TCRdb to 2020 to 2023). This sample's time point label indicates: baseline, week 1 (first vaccination visit). Per the publication, the treatment or condition label means: pre-vaccination baseline after standard-of-care therapy. Libraries came from the immunoSEQ multiplex PCR assay. Imported from immuneACCESS, the table was reduced by TCRdb to in-frame sequences with V and J called. These copies leave out some clones; in studies compared against another copy, an unresolved V gene accounts for under half, and the cause of the remainder is not known. The sample table shows roughly 84,000 clones, and roughly 80% are seen once. Around 5.2% of the sample is held by the ten biggest clonotypes. The specimen comprised PBMCs, sampled from a glioma patient treated with radiotherapy, temozolomide or both. Receptors were obtained from a man between 40 and 49 years old with glioma. Some clones in this sample may be carry-over from other donors' samples.

In its sample, this clone was seen a few times. The chain joins TRBV30 to TRBJ2-2, with 9 bases identical to TRBD1. The CDR3 runs 15 residues. The germline CDR1 and CDR2 sequences are GTSNPN and SVGIG (reference sequence). The junction had 8 bases not matched to a gene; V was cut back by 3 bases and J by 6 bases. The CDR3, as DNA: TGTGCCTGGAGAGGGTCGGACAGGGGTCCCGGGGAGCTGTTTTTT. Its protein is CAWRGSDRGPGELFF.

The CDR3 coding sequence is TGTGCCAGCAGACGTGTGGGCGGGGAGCTGTTTTTT. Translated: CASRRVGGELFF. This chain joins TRBV2 and TRBJ2-2; D unresolved. V was shortened by 6 bases and J by 7 bases, with 9 bases between the two germline ends. Germline V gene sequence: CDR1 SNHLY, CDR2 FYNNEI. This CDR3 has 12 residues.

This clone was seen more than once but under ten times. This chain uses TRBV6-6 with TRBJ1-3; D perhaps matches TRBD1 (6 bases). V lost 6 bases, J lost 8 bases, and 20 bases lay in between. The germline gives CDR1 MNHNY, CDR2 SVGAGI (reference sequence). The CDR3 has 15 residues. In nucleotides, the CDR3 is TGTGCCAGCAGCACCCCGTGGACAGATCGGGACACCATATATTTT. Amino acid sequence: CASSTPWTDRDTIYF.